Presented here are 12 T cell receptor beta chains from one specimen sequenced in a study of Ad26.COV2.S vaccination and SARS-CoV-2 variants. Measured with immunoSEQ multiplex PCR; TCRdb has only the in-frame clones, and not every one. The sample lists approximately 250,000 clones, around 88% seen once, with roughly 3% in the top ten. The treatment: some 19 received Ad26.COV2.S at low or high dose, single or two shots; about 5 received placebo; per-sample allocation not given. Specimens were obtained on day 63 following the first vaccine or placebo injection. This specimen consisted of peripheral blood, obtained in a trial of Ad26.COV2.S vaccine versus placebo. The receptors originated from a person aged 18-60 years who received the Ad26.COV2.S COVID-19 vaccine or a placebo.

Written as DNA, the CDR3 is TGCGCCAGCAGCCAAGAGTACAGCTCCTATAATTCACCCCTCCACTTT. Its translation: CASSQEYSSYNSPLHF. This rearrangement joins TRBV4-3 to TRBJ1-6; D gene uncertain. This CDR3 has 16 amino acids. V was cut by 0 bases and J by 0 bases, with 6 bases left in between. Germline loops: CDR1 LGHNA, CDR2 YSLEER.

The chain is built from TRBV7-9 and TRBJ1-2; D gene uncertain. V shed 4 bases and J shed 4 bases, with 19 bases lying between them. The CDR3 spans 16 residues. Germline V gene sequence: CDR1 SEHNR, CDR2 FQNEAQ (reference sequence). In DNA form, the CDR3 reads TGTGCCAGCAGCTCTAAGGGCCTCGCGAGTCCCTATGGCTACACCTTC. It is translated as CASSSKGLASPYGYTF.

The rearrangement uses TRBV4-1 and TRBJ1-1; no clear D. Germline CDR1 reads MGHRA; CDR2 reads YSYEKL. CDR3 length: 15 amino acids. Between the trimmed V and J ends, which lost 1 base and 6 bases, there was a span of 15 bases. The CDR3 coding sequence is TGCGCCAGCAGCCAAGTCGGCCATGGAGGCCCTGAAGCTTTCTTT. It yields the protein CASSQVGHGGPEAFF.

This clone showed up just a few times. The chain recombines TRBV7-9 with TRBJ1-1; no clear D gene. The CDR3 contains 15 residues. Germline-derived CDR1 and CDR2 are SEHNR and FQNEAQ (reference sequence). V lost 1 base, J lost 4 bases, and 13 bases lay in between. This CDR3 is CASSLGGSGITEAFF. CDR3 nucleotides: TGTGCCAGCAGCTTAGGAGGGTCGGGGATCACTGAAGCTTTCTTT. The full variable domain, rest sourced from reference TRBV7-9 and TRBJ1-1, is DTGVSQNPRHKITKRGQNVTFRCDPISEHNRLYWYRQTLGQGPEFLTYFQNEAQLEKSRLLSDRFSAERPKGSFSTLEIQRTEQGDSAMYLCASSLGGSGITEAFFGQGTRLTVV.

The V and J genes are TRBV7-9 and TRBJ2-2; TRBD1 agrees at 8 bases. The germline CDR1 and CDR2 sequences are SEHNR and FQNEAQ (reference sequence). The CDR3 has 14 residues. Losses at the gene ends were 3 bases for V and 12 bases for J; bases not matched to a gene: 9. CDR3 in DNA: TGTGCCAGCAGCTTCCCCGACAGGGGTAACAAGCTGTTTTTT. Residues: CASSFPDRGNKLFF.

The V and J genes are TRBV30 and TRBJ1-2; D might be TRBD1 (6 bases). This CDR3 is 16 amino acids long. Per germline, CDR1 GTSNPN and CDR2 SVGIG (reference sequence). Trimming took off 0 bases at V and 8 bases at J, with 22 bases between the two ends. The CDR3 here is CAWSVGLAGAFWGYTF. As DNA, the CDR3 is TGTGCCTGGAGTGTAGGTTTGGCAGGGGCGTTTTGGGGCTACACCTTC.

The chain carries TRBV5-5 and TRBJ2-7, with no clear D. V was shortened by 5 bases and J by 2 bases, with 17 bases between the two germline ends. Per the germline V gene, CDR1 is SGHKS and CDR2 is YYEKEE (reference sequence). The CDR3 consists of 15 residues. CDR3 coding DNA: TGTGCCAGCAGTACGGCGCCGGCTATTGCCTACGAGCAGTACTTC. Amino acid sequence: CASSTAPAIAYEQYF.

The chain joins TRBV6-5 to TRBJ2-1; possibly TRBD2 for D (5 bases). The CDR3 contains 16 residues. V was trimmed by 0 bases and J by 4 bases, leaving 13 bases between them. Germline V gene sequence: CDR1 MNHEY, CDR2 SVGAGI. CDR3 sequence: CASSYSSLASYNEQFF. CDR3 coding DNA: TGTGCCAGCAGTTACTCGAGTCTAGCTTCTTACAATGAGCAGTTCTTC.

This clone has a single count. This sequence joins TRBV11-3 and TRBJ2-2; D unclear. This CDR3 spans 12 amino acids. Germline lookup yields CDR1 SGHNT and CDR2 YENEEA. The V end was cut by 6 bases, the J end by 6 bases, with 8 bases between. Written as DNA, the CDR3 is TGTGCCAGCAGTGGACCATCCGGGGAGCTGTTTTTT. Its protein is CASSGPSGELFF.

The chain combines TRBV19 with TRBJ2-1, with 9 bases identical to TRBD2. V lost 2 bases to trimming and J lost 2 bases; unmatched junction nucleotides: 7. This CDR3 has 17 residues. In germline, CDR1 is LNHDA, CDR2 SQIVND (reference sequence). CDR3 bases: TGTGCCAGTAGTATATATGCTAGCGGGGCCACCTACAATGAGCAGTTCTTC. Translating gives CASSIYASGATYNEQFF.

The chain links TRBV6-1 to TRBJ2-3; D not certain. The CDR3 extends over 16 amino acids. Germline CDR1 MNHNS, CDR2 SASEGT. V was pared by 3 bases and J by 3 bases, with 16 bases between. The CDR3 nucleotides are TGTGCCAGCAGTGACCCGGGTCCAATGAGAACAGATACGCAGTATTTT. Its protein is CASSDPGPMRTDTQYF.

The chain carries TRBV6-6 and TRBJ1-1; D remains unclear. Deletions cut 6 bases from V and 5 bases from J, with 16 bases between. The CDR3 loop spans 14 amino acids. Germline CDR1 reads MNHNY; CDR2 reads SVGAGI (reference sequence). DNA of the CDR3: TGTGCCAGCAGCACCCCAATCGTAGGGACTGAAGCTTTCTTT. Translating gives CASSTPIVGTEAFF.